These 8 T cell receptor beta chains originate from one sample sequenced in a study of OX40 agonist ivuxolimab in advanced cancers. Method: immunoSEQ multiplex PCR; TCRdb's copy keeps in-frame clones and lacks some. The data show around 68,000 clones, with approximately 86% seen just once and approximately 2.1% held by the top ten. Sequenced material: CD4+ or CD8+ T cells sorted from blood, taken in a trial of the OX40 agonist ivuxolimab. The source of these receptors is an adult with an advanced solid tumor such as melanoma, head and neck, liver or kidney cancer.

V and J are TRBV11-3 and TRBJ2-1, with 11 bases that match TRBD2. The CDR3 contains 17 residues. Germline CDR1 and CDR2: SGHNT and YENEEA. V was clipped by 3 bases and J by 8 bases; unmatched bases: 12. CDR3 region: CASSLGRIAGGPDEQFF. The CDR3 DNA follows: TGTGCCAGCAGCTTGGGCCGAATAGCGGGGGGGCCTGATGAGCAGTTCTTC.

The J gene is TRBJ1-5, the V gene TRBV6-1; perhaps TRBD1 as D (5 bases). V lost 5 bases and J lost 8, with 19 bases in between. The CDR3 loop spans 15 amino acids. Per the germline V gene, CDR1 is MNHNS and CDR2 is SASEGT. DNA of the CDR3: TGTGCCAGCAGTCCACTCCGGGTCCTGGGGGAGCCCCAGCATTTT. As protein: CASSPLRVLGEPQHF.

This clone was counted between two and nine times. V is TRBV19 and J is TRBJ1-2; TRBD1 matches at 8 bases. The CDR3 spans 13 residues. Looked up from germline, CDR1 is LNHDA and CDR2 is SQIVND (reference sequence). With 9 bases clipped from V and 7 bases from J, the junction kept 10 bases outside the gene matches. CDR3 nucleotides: TGTGCCAGCCTCACAGGGGGTCGTGGTGGCTACACCTTC. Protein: CASLTGGRGGYTF.

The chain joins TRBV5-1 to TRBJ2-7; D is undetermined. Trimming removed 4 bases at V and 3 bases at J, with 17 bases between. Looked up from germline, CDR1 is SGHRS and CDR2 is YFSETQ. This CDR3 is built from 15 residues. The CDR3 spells CASSPQSEKVYEQYF. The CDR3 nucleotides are TGCGCCAGCAGCCCACAGTCAGAGAAAGTCTACGAGCAGTACTTC.

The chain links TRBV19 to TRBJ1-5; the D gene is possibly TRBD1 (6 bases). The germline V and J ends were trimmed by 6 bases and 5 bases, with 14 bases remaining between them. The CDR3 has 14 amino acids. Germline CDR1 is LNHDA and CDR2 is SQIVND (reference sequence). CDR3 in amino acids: CASRTPRGDQPQHF. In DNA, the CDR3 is TGTGCCAGTAGGACGCCGAGGGGGGATCAGCCCCAGCATTTT.

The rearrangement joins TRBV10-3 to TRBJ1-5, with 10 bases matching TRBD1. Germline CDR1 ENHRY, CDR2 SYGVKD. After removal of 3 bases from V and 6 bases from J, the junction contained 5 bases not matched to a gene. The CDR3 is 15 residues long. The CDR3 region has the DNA TGTGCCATCAGTGACCAGACAGGGGGCAGTCAGCCCCAGCATTTT. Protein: CAISDQTGGSQPQHF.

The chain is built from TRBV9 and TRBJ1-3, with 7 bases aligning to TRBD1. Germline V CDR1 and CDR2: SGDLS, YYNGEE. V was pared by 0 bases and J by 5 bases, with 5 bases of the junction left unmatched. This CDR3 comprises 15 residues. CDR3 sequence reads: CASSVDWDSRNTIYF. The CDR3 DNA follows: TGTGCCAGCAGCGTAGACTGGGACAGCCGAAACACCATATATTTT. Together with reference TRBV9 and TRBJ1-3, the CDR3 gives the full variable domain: DSGVTQTPKHLITATGQRVTLRCSPRSGDLSVYWYQQSLDQGLQFLIQYYNGEERAKGNILERFSAQQFPDLHSELNLSSLELGDSALYFCASSVDWDSRNTIYFGEGSWLTVV.

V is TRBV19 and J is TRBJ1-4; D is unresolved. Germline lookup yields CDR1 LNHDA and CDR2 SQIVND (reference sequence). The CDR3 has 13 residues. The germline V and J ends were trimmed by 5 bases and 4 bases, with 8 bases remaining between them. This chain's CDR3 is CASSVDRNEKLFF. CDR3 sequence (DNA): TGTGCCAGTAGTGTCGACCGTAATGAAAAACTGTTTTTT.